Listed here are 5 T cell receptor beta chains from one sample, sequenced in a study of control samples from healthy donors and cancer patients. Using immunoSEQ multiplex PCR, the repertoire was profiled, and TCRdb retains in-frame clones only, with some absent. The table has 200,000 or so clones, around 94% seen once. The material sequenced was blood. These receptors all come from a man aged 45-65 years in good health.

V and J are TRBV6-2 or TRBV6-3 and TRBJ2-3; a possible D gene is TRBD1 (6 bases). Trimming left V 0 bases short and J 2 bases short, with 18 bases between. The germline gives CDR1 MNHEY, CDR2 SVGEGT. This CDR3 is built from 18 residues. The CDR3, as DNA: TGTGCCAGCAGTTACTCGATCCCTTTGACAGGCCTCACAGATACGCAGTATTTT. As protein: CASSYSIPLTGLTDTQYF.

The chain uses TRBV21-1 and TRBJ2-6; no check of the table's D call, TRBD1, against the DNA was made. TRBV21-1 is flagged as a pseudogene. The CDR3 is 17 residues long. For the CDR3, the DNA is TGTGCCAGCAGCACCCGGGACAGGGGGTCTGGGGCCAACGTCCTGACTTTC. It codes for CASSTRDRGSGANVLTF.

The CDR3 protein is CATSTEGANEKLFF. CDR3 in DNA: TGCGCCACCTCAACAGAGGGAGCTAATGAAAAACTGTTTTTT. The V and J genes are TRBV5-1 and TRBJ1-4; D remains ambiguous. CDR3 length: 14 residues. Germline V CDR1 and CDR2: SGHRS, YFSETQ. V was shortened by 9 bases and J by 3 bases, with 15 bases between the two germline ends.

This chain joins TRBV5-1 and TRBJ1-1; no reliable D call. The CDR3 is 11 amino acids. Looked up from germline, CDR1 is SGHRS and CDR2 is YFSETQ. The V end lost 3 bases, the J end lost 6 bases, and 6 bases lay between the germline ends. The CDR3 loop reads CASSSEAEAFF. DNA for the CDR3: TGCGCCAGCAGCTCAGAGGCTGAAGCTTTCTTT.

The chain's CDR3 is CASTLEGASGNTIYF. Here the CDR3 DNA reads TGTGCCAGCACTTTGGAGGGAGCCTCTGGAAACACCATATATTTT. This chain uses TRBV6-5 with TRBJ1-3; D is unresolved. The germline V gene encodes CDR1 MNHEY and CDR2 SVGAGI. The CDR3 contains 15 residues. V gave up 7 bases and J gave up 0 bases, with 13 bases separating them.